The rows below give T cell receptor beta chains drawn from one sample of a study of T cells in Graves' hyperthyroidism and ophthalmopathy. TCRdb re-called the multiplex PCR reads through MiXCR, storing one row per CDR3 protein. The data contain 200,000 to 250,000 distinct CDR3 sequences, about 17% of them seen just once; the ten biggest clones take up 25% to 30%. Sequencing was carried out using blood. Source of these receptors: a woman aged 18-30 years with Graves' ophthalmopathy. Both conserved end residues are part of each CDR3. A D gene is named only where the DNA matches it firmly. For some rows the clone size is stated as once, few or many, or as a class when expanded; others skip it.

d_call	clone_size	v_call	j_call	cdr3_aa	cdr3_nt
TRBD2	many	TRBV7-8	TRBJ2-1	CASSSTGLAYYNEQFF	TGTGCCAGCAGCTCCACGGGACTAGCTTATTACAATGAGCAGTTCTTC
TRBD1	few	TRBV12-3/TRBV12-4	TRBJ1-5	CASRPSGGNQPQHF	TGTGCCAGCCGACCCTCAGGGGGAAACCAGCCCCAGCATTTT
.	many	TRBV25-1	TRBJ1-1	CASSERMGSNTEAFF	TGTGCCAGCAGTGAACGGATGGGTTCAAACACTGAAGCTTTCTTT
TRBD1	many	TRBV2	TRBJ1-2	CASSEMTGLGGYTF	TGTGCCAGCAGTGAAATGACAGGGCTGGGGGGCTACACCTTC
.	few	TRBV4-1	TRBJ1-2	CASSQPNSDGYTF	TGCGCCAGCAGCCAACCAAACTCCGATGGCTACACCTTC
TRBD2	many	TRBV28	TRBJ2-1	CASSLEGLAIREQFF	TGTGCCAGCAGTTTGGAGGGACTAGCAATCCGTGAGCAGTTCTTC
.	.	TRBV29-1	TRBJ2-5	CSGLIETQYF	TGCAGTGGACTTATCGAGACCCAGTACTTC
TRBD1	many	TRBV6-2/TRBV6-3	TRBJ2-5	CASSLTRQGETQYF	TGTGCCAGCAGCCTTACGCGACAGGGGGAGACCCAGTACTTC
.	many	TRBV11-3	TRBJ2-5	CASSRSRRGQETQYF	TGTGCCAGCAGCCGGAGTAGGCGGGGACAAGAGACCCAGTACTTC
TRBD1	.	TRBV12-3/TRBV12-4	TRBJ2-7	CASSLARTGVPYEQYF	TGTGCCAGCAGTTTAGCGCGGACAGGGGTCCCCTACGAGCAGTACTTC
.	.	TRBV7-9	TRBJ1-1	CASSLVGDGAGWTTEAFF	TGTGCCAGCAGCTTAGTGGGTGACGGTGCTGGGTGGACCACTGAAGCTTTCTTT
.	few	TRBV10-1	TRBJ2-2	CASRGDSNTGELFF	TGCGCCAGCAGAGGGGACTCCAACACCGGGGAGCTGTTTTTT
.	many	TRBV7-2	TRBJ2-3	CASSLVVNIGTDTQYF	TGTGCCAGCAGCTTAGTGGTTAATATTGGCACAGATACGCAGTATTTT
TRBD1	once	TRBV28	TRBJ2-7	CASSSLRDSGYEQYF	TGTGCCAGCAGTTCCCTCCGGGACAGTGGGTACGAGCAGTACTTC
TRBD1	many	TRBV5-1	TRBJ1-1	CASGTGNTEAFF	TGCGCCAGCGGGACAGGGAACACTGAAGCTTTCTTT
.	.	TRBV19	TRBJ1-4	CASRGGRTNEKLFF	TGTGCCAGTAGAGGGGGGAGAACTAATGAAAAACTGTTTTTT
.	.	TRBV20-1	TRBJ2-1	CSARRRGARNEQFF	TGCAGTGCTAGGCGCAGGGGGGCTAGGAATGAGCAGTTCTTC
TRBD2	.	TRBV7-3	TRBJ2-5	CASSLAASGRGEYF	TGTGCCAGCAGCTTAGCCGCTAGCGGGAGGGGGGAGTACTTC
.	many	TRBV10-3	TRBJ2-7	CAISERRAQSYEQYF	TGTGCCATCAGTGAGCGGAGAGCTCAATCCTACGAGCAGTACTTC
.	many	TRBV5-1	TRBJ2-1	CASSLEAREVYNEQFF	TGCGCCAGCAGCTTGGAGGCCAGGGAAGTTTACAATGAGCAGTTCTTC
TRBD1	many	TRBV15	TRBJ2-1	CATSARDSSYNEQFF	TGTGCCACCAGCGCCCGGGACAGTTCATACAATGAGCAGTTCTTC
TRBD2	many	TRBV18	TRBJ2-7	CASSPRTSGTYEQYF	TGTGCCAGCTCACCACGGACTAGCGGGACATACGAGCAGTACTTC
.	many	TRBV5-1	TRBJ2-7	CASSLGAGKPYEQYF	TGCGCCAGCAGCTTGGGAGCGGGTAAACCCTACGAGCAGTACTTC
TRBD1	many	TRBV7-9	TRBJ2-1	CASSGYRGLNEQFF	TGTGCCAGCAGCGGTTACAGGGGGTTGAATGAGCAGTTCTTC
TRBD1	many	TRBV6-4	TRBJ1-1	CASSRDREGTEAFF	TGTGCCAGCAGTCGGGACAGGGAGGGCACTGAAGCTTTCTTT
TRBD2	few	TRBV15	TRBJ2-2	CATSRDGLAGGWAGELFF	TGTGCCACCAGCAGAGATGGACTAGCGGGAGGTTGGGCCGGGGAGCTGTTTTTT
TRBD2	many	TRBV27	TRBJ2-1	CASSTTSARLGMEQFF	TGTGCCAGCAGCACCACTAGCGCTCGCCTGGGGATGGAGCAGTTCTTC
TRBD1	many	TRBV4-1	TRBJ2-7	CASSQLGQGTDEQYF	TGCGCCAGCAGCCAACTCGGACAGGGAACCGACGAGCAGTACTTC
TRBD1	many	TRBV5-1	TRBJ1-1	CASSLATGVNTEAFF	TGCGCCAGCAGCTTGGCGACAGGGGTGAACACTGAAGCTTTCTTT
.	many	TRBV20-1	TRBJ1-1	CSALYRVAAEAFF	TGCAGTGCGCTATACAGGGTTGCGGCTGAAGCTTTCTTT
TRBD2	few	TRBV4-2	TRBJ2-4	CASSQEASGTAKNIQYF	TGTGCCAGCAGCCAAGAAGCTAGCGGGACTGCCAAAAACATTCAGTACTTC
TRBD1	.	TRBV9	TRBJ1-5	CASSPGTAEGNQPQHF	TGTGCCAGCAGCCCAGGGACAGCCGAGGGGAATCAGCCCCAGCATTTT
TRBD2	few	TRBV7-6	TRBJ2-2	CASSLASGSTGELFF	TGTGCCAGCAGCCTTGCTAGCGGGAGTACCGGGGAGCTGTTTTTT
.	many	TRBV6-1	TRBJ2-3	CASRLKRGRTDTQYF	TGTGCCAGCAGACTCAAACGGGGCCGCACAGATACGCAGTATTTT
.	few	TRBV4-3	TRBJ2-2	CASSPPLETRELFF	TGCGCCAGCAGCCCGCCTTTGGAGACGAGGGAGCTGTTTTTT
.	many	TRBV20-1	TRBJ2-7	CSAAAPTASYEQYF	TGCAGTGCTGCCGCACCCACGGCTTCCTACGAGCAGTACTTC
TRBD1	many	TRBV7-9	TRBJ1-1	CASSLATGRNTEAFF	TGTGCCAGCAGCTTAGCGACAGGGAGGAACACTGAAGCTTTCTTT
TRBD2	.	TRBV20-1	TRBJ2-1	CSVSYPGTSGRAMNEQFF	TGCAGCGTCTCCTACCCCGGGACTAGCGGGAGGGCGATGAATGAGCAGTTCTTC
TRBD2	many	TRBV7-9	TRBJ2-3	CASSLLAGLSTDTQYF	TGTGCCAGCAGCTTGCTAGCGGGACTTAGCACAGATACGCAGTATTTT